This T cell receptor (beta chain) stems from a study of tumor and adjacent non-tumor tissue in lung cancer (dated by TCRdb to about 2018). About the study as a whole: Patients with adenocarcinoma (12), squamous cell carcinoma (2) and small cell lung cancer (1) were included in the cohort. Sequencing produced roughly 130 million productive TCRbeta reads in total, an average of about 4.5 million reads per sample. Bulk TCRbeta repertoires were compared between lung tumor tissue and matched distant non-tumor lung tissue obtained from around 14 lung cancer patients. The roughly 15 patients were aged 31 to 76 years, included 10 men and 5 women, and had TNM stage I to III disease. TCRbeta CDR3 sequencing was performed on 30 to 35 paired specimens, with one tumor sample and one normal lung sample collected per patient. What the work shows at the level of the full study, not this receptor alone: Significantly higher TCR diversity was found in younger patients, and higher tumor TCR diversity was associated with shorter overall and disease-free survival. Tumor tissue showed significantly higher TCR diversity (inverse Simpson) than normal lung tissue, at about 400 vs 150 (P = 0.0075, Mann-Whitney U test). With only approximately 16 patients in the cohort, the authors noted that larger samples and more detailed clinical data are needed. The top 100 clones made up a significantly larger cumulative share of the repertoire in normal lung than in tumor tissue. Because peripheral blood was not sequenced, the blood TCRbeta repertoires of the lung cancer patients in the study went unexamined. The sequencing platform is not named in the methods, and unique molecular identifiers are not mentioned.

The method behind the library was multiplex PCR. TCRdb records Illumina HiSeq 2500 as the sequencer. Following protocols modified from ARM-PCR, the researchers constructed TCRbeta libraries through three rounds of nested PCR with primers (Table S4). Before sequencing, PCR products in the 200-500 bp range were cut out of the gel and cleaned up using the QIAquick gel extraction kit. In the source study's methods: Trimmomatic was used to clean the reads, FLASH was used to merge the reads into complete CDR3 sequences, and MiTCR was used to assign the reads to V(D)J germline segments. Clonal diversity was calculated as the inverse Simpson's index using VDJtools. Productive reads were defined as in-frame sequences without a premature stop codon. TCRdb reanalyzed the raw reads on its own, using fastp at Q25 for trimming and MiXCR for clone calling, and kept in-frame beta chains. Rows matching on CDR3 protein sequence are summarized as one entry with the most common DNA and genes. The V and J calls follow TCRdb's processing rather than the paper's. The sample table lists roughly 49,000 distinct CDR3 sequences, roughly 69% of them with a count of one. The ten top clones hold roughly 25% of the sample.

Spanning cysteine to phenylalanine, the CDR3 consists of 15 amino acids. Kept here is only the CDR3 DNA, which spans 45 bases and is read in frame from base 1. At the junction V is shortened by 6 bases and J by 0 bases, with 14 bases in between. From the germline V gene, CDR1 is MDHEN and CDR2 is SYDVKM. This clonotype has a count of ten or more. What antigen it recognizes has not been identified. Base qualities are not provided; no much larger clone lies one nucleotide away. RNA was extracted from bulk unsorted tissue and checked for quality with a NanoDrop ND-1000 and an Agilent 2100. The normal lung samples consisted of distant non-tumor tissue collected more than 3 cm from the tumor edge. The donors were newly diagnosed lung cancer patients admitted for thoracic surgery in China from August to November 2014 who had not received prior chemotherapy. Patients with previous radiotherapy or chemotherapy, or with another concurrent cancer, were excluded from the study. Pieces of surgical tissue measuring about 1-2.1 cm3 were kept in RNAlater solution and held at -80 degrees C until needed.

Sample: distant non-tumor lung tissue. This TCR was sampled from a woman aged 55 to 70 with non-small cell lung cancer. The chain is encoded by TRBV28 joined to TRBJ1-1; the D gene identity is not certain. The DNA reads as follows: TGTGCCAGCAGAAGCCGACGGAGAATGAACACTGAAGCTTTCTTT. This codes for CASRSRRRMNTEAFF.